The 8 T cell receptor beta chains below come from one sample, sequenced in a study of blood T cells in healthy people across ages. PCR was performed a second time for 7 to 11 cycles using a sample-barcoded 5' primer and a J-beta primer mix. From the 5' RACE reads, TCRdb called clonotypes with MiXCR, one entry per CDR3 protein. Of around 1.5 million distinct CDR3 sequences listed, approximately 32% are singletons. Sequencing was carried out using blood. These receptors all come from a woman under 40 in good health.

The chain is built from TRBV20-1 and TRBJ1-2; D is undetermined. The germline CDR1 and CDR2 sequences are DFQATT and SNEGSKA (reference sequence). The CDR3 runs 13 residues. The V and J ends lost 0 bases and 6 bases respectively, with 11 bases between them. Here the CDR3 reads CSARDTTSNGYTF. CDR3 bases: TGCAGTGCTAGAGATACGACAAGCAATGGCTACACCTTC.

Only a few counts were recorded for this clonotype. The junction does not match germline at one end; this may be a read error. The genes are TRBV11-1 and TRBJ2-5; TRBD2 matches 9 bases. Germline V CDR1 and CDR2: SGHAT, FQDESV (reference sequence). CDR3 size: 14 residues. The CDR3 nucleotides are TGTGCCTGCAGCTTCGCGGGGGGGCAAGGGACCCAGTACTTC. Its translation: CACSFAGGQGTQYF. The variable domain in full, with the rest retrieved from reference TRBV11-1 and TRBJ2-5, is EAEVAQSPRYKITEKSQAVAFWCDPISGHATLYWYRQILGQGPELLVQFQDESVVDDSQLPKDRFSAERLKGVDSTLKIQPAELGDSAMYLCACSFAGGQGTQYFGPGTRLLVL.

DNA of the CDR3: TGTGCCAGCAGCCCCGACACGGGGGGTGACAATCAAGAAAAACTGTTTTTT. This encodes CASSPDTGGDNQEKLFF. The chain uses TRBV4-2 and TRBJ1-4, with TRBD1 as a possible D gene (5 bases). Germline-derived CDR1 and CDR2 are LGHNA and YNFKEQ. V lost 4 bases and J 8 bases, leaving 23 bases between the germline ends. The CDR3 totals 17 residues.

This clonotype is classed as medium-sized (0.01 to 0.1%). The CDR3 DNA reads as TGTGCCAGCAGTCTCGACAGGGCCGCAGATACGCAGTATTTT. This codes for CASSLDRAADTQYF. The chain couples TRBV12-3 or TRBV12-4 to TRBJ2-3; 7 positions agree with TRBD1. This CDR3 has 14 residues. Germline trimming cut 5 bases from V and 4 bases from J; bases unmatched to any gene: 6.

The chain carries TRBV20-1 and TRBJ1-2; TRBD1 might be the D (5 bases). CDR1 is DFQATT and CDR2 is SNEGSKA in the germline V gene (reference sequence). CDR3 length equals 13 residues. The V end was cut by 1 base, the J end by 8 bases, with 14 bases between. This CDR3 is CSARVVTPGGYTF. The CDR3 bases are TGCAGTGCTAGAGTTGTCACGCCAGGGGGCTACACCTTC.

The table lists this clonotype with a few counts. The chain uses TRBV28 and TRBJ2-5, with 12 bases matching TRBD2. CDR1 and CDR2 from the germline V gene are MDHEN and SYDVKM. The J segment lost 6 bases and the V segment lost 5 bases, leaving 16 bases of the junction unmatched. The CDR3 runs 18 residues. CDR3 sequence (DNA): TGTGCCAGCAGTCCCCCGGGACTAGCGGGTGCGATTTTGCAGACCCAGTACTTC. Amino acids: CASSPPGLAGAILQTQYF.

The gene calls are TRBV9 and TRBJ2-7; TRBD2 might be the D (5 bases). Between the trimmed V and J ends, which lost 4 bases and 6 bases, there was a span of 14 bases. This CDR3 is built from 13 residues. The V gene's germline CDR1 is SGDLS and CDR2 YYNGEE. In DNA, the CDR3 is TGTGCCAGCAGCTTTACGGGAACCGGCGAGCAGTACTTC. Translation gives CASSFTGTGEQYF.

This clonotype was counted ten times or more. The chain couples TRBV3-1 to TRBJ2-5; no definite D call. V was shortened by 6 bases and J by 2 bases, with 19 bases between the two germline ends. CDR1 and CDR2 (germline): LGHDT, YNNKEL (reference sequence). The CDR3 has 16 amino acids. CDR3 amino acids: CASSPFVGPEQETQYF. In DNA, the CDR3 is TGTGCCAGCAGTCCTTTTGTGGGCCCTGAACAAGAGACCCAGTACTTC.